This T cell receptor (beta chain) is from a study of cytotoxic CD8 clonotypes in ibrutinib-treated CLL. In the study overall: Across the patients, 10 to 11 were relapsed/refractory, under 16 treatment-naive and 17 to 18 IGHV unmutated. Across samples, productive templates numbered a few hundred thousand and productive rearrangements reached roughly 98,000 on average.

TCR beta libraries used 2 to 2.5 micrograms of genomic DNA from cryopreserved PBMCs. Note on this clone: Its antigen is not known.

Clones were sequenced by immunoSEQ multiplex PCR, and TCRdb holds only the in-frame ones, with some missing. The sample lists about 200,000 clones, 70% occurring once. Study results and caveats: Contraction or stability on treatment characterized the public clonotypes, which were uncommon.

The receptor was isolated from a human donor with chronic lymphocytic leukemia. Sequencing used PBMCs, obtained after 12 months of ibrutinib treatment.

Written as DNA, the CDR3 is TGCGCCAGCATTGATGTAGGGGGGGGCCATGAAGCTTTCTTT. Amino acids: CASIDVGGGHEAFF. This chain connects TRBV10-2 to TRBJ1-1; possible D gene TRBD1, 6 bases. This CDR3 contains 14 residues. CDR1 WSHSY and CDR2 SAAADI come from the germline V gene. Trimming left V 7 bases short and J 7 bases short, with 19 bases between.